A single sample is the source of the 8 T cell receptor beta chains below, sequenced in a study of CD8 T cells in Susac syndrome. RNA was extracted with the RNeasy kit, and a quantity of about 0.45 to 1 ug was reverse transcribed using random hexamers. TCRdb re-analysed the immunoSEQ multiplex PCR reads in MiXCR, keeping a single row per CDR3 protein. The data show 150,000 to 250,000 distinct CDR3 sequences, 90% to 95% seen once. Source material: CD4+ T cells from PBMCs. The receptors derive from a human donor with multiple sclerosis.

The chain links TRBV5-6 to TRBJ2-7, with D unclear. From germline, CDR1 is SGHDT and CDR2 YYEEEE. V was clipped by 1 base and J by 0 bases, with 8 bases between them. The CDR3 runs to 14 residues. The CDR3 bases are TGTGCCAGCAGCTTGACGCTTAGCTCCTACGAGCAGTACTTC. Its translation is CASSLTLSSYEQYF.

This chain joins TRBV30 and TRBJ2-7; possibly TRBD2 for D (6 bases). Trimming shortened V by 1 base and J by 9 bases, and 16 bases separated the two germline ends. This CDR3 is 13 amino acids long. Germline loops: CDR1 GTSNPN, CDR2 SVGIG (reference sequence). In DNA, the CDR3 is TGTGCCTGGAGTGGGAACGAGGGAGGTCGGCAGTACTTC. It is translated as CAWSGNEGGRQYF. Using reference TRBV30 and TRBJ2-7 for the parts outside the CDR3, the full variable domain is SQTIHQWPATLVQPVGSPLSLECTVEGTSNPNLYWYRQAAGRGLQLLFYSVGIGQISSEVPQNLSASRPQDRQFILSSKKLLLSDSGFYLCAWSGNEGGRQYFGPGTRLTVT.

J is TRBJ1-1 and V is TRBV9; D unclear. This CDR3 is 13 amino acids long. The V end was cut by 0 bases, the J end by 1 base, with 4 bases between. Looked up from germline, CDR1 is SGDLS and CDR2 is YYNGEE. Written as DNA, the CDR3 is TGTGCCAGCAGCGTAGCCCCGAACACTGAAGCTTTCTTT. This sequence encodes CASSVAPNTEAFF.

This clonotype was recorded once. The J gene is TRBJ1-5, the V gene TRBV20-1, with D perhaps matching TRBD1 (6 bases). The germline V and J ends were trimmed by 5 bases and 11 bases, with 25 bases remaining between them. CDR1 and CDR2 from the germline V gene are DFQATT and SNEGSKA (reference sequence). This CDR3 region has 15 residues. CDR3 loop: CSAEIRQAGGLTQHF. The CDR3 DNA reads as TGCAGTGCTGAGATACGACAGGCGGGAGGGTTGACCCAGCATTTT.

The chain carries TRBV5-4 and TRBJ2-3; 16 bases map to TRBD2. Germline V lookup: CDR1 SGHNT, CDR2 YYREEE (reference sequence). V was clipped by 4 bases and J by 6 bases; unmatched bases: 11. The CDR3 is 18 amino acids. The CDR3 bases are TGTGCCAGCAGCCTCGGGGGACTAGCGGGAGGGCAATCCGATACGCAGTATTTT. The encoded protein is CASSLGGLAGGQSDTQYF.

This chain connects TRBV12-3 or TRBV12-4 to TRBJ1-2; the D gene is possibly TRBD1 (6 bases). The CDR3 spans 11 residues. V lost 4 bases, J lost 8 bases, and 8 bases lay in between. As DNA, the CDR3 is TGTGCCAGCAGTTCCAGGGGCGGCTACACCTTC. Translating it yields CASSSRGGYTF.

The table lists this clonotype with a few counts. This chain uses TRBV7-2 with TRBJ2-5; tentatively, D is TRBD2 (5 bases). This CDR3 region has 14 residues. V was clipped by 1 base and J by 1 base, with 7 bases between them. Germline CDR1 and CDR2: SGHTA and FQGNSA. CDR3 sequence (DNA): TGTGCCAGCAGCTTAGGCGGGTTCCAAGAGACCCAGTACTTC. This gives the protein CASSLGGFQETQYF.

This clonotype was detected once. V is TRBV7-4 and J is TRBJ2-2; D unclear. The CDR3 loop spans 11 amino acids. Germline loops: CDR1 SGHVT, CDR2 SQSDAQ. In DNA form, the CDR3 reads TGTTTCCGGGTTTTGGCCGGGGAGCTGTTTTTT. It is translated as CFRVLAGELFF.